In this sample, the clone carrying this T cell receptor beta chain turned up a few times. Trimming took 1 base from V and 7 from J, leaving 11 bases between them. CDR3 length: 13 residues. In germline, CDR1 is LGHNA, CDR2 YNFKEQ. Each CDR3 protein is one row after TCRdb ran MiXCR on the 5' RACE reads. The sample shows 350,000 to 500,000 distinct CDR3 sequences, 20% of them seen only once. The sample originates from a study of T-cell memory formation after mild COVID-19. This sequence joins TRBV4-2 and TRBJ2-7; tentative D call: TRBD2 (5 bases). The source is an adult woman who had mild COVID-19 (a few samples of this study predate the infection). Cell type and time point are not known. The sequencing input was PBMCs or a T cell subset sorted from them (not recorded which). The CDR3 DNA reads TGTGCCAGCAGCCAAGCTGTAGCGACTGAGCAGTACTTC. Amino acid sequence: CASSQAVATEQYF.